The clone carrying this TCR beta chain appeared once. The antigen is unknown. The entry originates in a study of cytomegalovirus exposure and HLA in healthy donors. Overall study results and limits: No immune exposure information besides CMV serostatus was available. Earlier analysis found most TCR beta V segments productive about 87% or about 30% of the time.

The PCR employed 60 Vbeta primers together with 13 Jbeta primers. Produced via immunoSEQ multiplex PCR; TCRdb's table is partial and in-frame only. The repertoire holds approximately 110,000 clones, with approximately 78% as singletons. V lost 0 bases and J lost 0, with 15 bases in between. The germline V gene has CDR1 ENHRY and CDR2 SYGVKD. This CDR3 contains 17 residues. V gene TRBV10-3 combines with J gene TRBJ2-7, with D maybe TRBD2 (8 bases). This TCR derives from a man aged 35 to 55 in good health and CMV-seronegative. What was sequenced was PBMCs. This CDR3 reads CAISESRGGTVSYEQYF. The DNA of the CDR3 is TGTGCCATCAGTGAGTCTCGGGGGGGGACAGTCTCCTACGAGCAGTACTTC.